The entry below describes one T cell receptor (beta chain). The entry originates in a study of OX40 agonist ivuxolimab in advanced cancers. Study background: Dose-escalation subjects each had hepatocellular carcinoma, melanoma, renal cell or head and neck cancer. With a range of about 23 to 85, age averaged 60 years, and roughly 80% were male. The study reported partial responses in three patients: one hepatocellular carcinoma, two cutaneous melanoma.

The method was immunoSEQ multiplex PCR; TCRdb's version includes in-frame clones alone and lacks a portion of them. The sample has tens of thousands of clones; about 91% are singletons. Collection of blood occurred at baseline, at cycle 4 day 1, and at cycle 7 day 1. This CDR3 has 14 amino acids. Germline trimming cut 11 bases from V and 10 bases from J; bases unmatched to any gene: 14. Germline lookup yields CDR1 MDHEN and CDR2 SYDVKM. The TCR was taken from an adult with an advanced solid tumor such as melanoma, head and neck, liver or kidney cancer. This specimen was CD4+ or CD8+ T cells sorted from blood, taken in a trial of the OX40 agonist ivuxolimab. This sequence joins TRBV28 and TRBJ1-6, with TRBD1 matching 7 bases. CDR3 sequence: CASLSDRVGSPLHF. Here the CDR3 DNA reads TGTGCCTCCCTCTCAGACAGGGTGGGATCACCCCTCCACTTT.